The 17 T cell receptor beta chains below come from one sample, sequenced in a study of T cell responses to AZD1222 COVID-19 vaccine. Profiling relied on immunoSEQ multiplex PCR, and the TCRdb table lists in-frame clones only, not all of them. The table includes some 130,000 clones, approximately 93% detected once. Sequencing used peripheral blood, obtained on day 0 of AZD1222 vaccination. The receptors derive from an adult in good health.

V is TRBV10-3 and J is TRBJ1-2; D remains ambiguous. This CDR3 comprises 13 residues. CDR1 and CDR2 from the germline V gene are ENHRY and SYGVKD. V lost 0 bases, J lost 10 bases, and 12 bases lay in between. This chain's CDR3 is CAISESPGLPYTF. CDR3 DNA sequence: TGTGCCATCAGTGAGTCGCCAGGCCTTCCCTACACCTTC.

The sample holds one count of this clone. The chain combines TRBV7-2 with TRBJ2-1; TRBD2 agrees at 8 bases. Germline values: CDR1 SGHTA, CDR2 FQGNSA. The CDR3 length is 15 residues. Trimming took 1 base from V and 7 from J; bases not matched to a gene: 6. This CDR3 is CASSLGVGGANEQFF. DNA for the CDR3: TGTGCCAGCAGCTTAGGAGTCGGGGGGGCGAATGAGCAGTTCTTC.

A single count supports this clone. V and J are TRBV27 and TRBJ2-5, with D tentatively TRBD2 (5 bases). In germline, CDR1 is MNHEY, CDR2 SMNVEV (reference sequence). The CDR3 totals 14 residues. V was pared by 2 bases and J by 5 bases, with 12 bases between. The CDR3 reads CASSLRGLRETQYF. The CDR3, as DNA: TGTGCCAGCAGTTTACGGGGTCTTAGGGAGACCCAGTACTTC.

V and J are TRBV9 and TRBJ1-1; 8 nucleotides align to TRBD1. The CDR3 is made up of 14 amino acids. Losses at the gene ends were 0 bases for V and 8 bases for J; bases not matched to a gene: 6. Germline loops: CDR1 SGDLS, CDR2 YYNGEE. The CDR3 spells CASSVGDRPAEAFF. Here the CDR3 DNA reads TGTGCCAGCAGCGTAGGGGACAGGCCAGCCGAAGCTTTCTTT.

V usage is TRBV5-1 and J usage is TRBJ2-7; 7 positions agree with TRBD1. The J segment lost 3 bases and the V segment lost 2 bases, leaving 2 bases of the junction unmatched. The CDR3 runs 13 residues. Germline assignment: CDR1 SGHRS and CDR2 YFSETQ. CDR3 nucleotides: TGCGCCAGCAGCTTCCGGACAGGCTACGAGCAGTACTTC. This encodes CASSFRTGYEQYF.

The chain has TRBV15 and TRBJ2-7; 7 bases agree with TRBD1. The CDR3 runs to 16 residues. J gave up 2 bases and V 0 bases, and 7 bases lay outside the gene matches. CDR1 is LNHNV and CDR2 is YYDKDF in the germline V gene (reference sequence). CDR3: CATSRDLAQGPYEQYF. The CDR3 region has the DNA TGTGCCACCAGCAGAGATCTCGCACAGGGGCCCTACGAGCAGTACTTC.

The V and J genes are TRBV18 and TRBJ1-5, with 8 bases matching TRBD1. This CDR3 has 15 amino acids. Germline CDR1 KGHSH, CDR2 LQKENI. V was pared by 6 bases and J by 5 bases, with 9 bases of the junction left unmatched. The CDR3 nucleotides are TGTGCCAGCTCCCGAGGTCCAGGGGGCCATCAGCCCCAGCATTTT. Translation: CASSRGPGGHQPQHF.

V gene TRBV5-1 combines with J gene TRBJ1-1; D perhaps matches TRBD1 (5 bases). The CDR3 covers 12 residues. CDR1 and CDR2 (germline): SGHRS, YFSETQ. V shed 4 bases and J shed 4 bases, with 8 bases lying between them. This CDR3 reads CASSRRGTEAFF. The CDR3 DNA sequence: TGCGCCAGCAGCCGAAGGGGCACTGAAGCTTTCTTT.

The chain combines TRBV14 with TRBJ1-1; D not certain. The CDR3 is made up of 13 amino acids. Trimming left V 3 bases short and J 6 bases short, with 11 bases between. Germline V lookup: CDR1 SGHDN, CDR2 FVKESK. The CDR3 region has the DNA TGTGCCAGCAGCCAGACAACGATGTCTGAAGCTTTCTTT. It specifies CASSQTTMSEAFF.

This chain links TRBV4-1 with TRBJ1-2; TRBD1 might be the D (6 bases). Trimming stripped 1 base from V and 2 bases from J, with 11 bases between. The CDR3 sequence is 15 residues long. Germline CDR1 MGHRA, CDR2 YSYEKL. Here the CDR3 reads CASSQGGGGNYGYTF. CDR3 DNA: TGCGCCAGCAGCCAAGGAGGGGGAGGGAACTATGGCTACACCTTC.

The rearrangement uses TRBV9 and TRBJ2-3; 10 nucleotides agree with TRBD1. The CDR3 covers 14 residues. Germline trimming cut 4 bases from V and 6 bases from J; bases unmatched to any gene: 5. Germline loops: CDR1 SGDLS, CDR2 YYNGEE. CDR3 in DNA: TGTGCCAGCAGCCTCCGACAGGGGGCGGATACGCAGTATTTT. Its protein product is CASSLRQGADTQYF.

The DNA for the CDR3 is TGTGCTAGTGGGCCAGTGGGGGAGGGCAATCAGCCCCAGCATTTT. Translating gives CASGPVGEGNQPQHF. J is TRBJ1-5 and V is TRBV12-5, with a tentative D call TRBD1 (5 bases). Germline values: CDR1 LGHNT, CDR2 FRNRAP. This CDR3 has 15 amino acids. V was pared by 6 bases and J by 2 bases, with 14 bases between.

The rearrangement joins TRBV18 to TRBJ1-6; 8 bases fit TRBD1. Germline CDR1 KGHSH, CDR2 LQKENI. J gave up 7 bases and V 3 bases, and 11 bases lay outside the gene matches. This CDR3 region has 17 residues. CDR3 nucleotides: TGTGCCAGCTCACCGATGGGACAGGAGGGATACAATTCACCCCTCCACTTT. This codes for CASSPMGQEGYNSPLHF.

The J gene is TRBJ1-1, the V gene TRBV9; perhaps TRBD1 as D (5 bases). The V and J ends lost 3 bases and 3 bases respectively, with 9 bases between them. The germline V gene has CDR1 SGDLS and CDR2 YYNGEE. This CDR3 has 13 residues. The CDR3 here is CASSARVHTEAFF. DNA of the CDR3: TGTGCCAGCAGCGCCAGGGTGCACACTGAAGCTTTCTTT.

The V gene is TRBV5-5, the J gene TRBJ1-1; 8 bases map to TRBD1. CDR1 is SGHKS and CDR2 is YYEKEE in the germline V gene (reference sequence). This CDR3 comprises 13 residues. Trimming took 4 bases from V and 3 from J; bases not matched to a gene: 2. This CDR3 is CASSQQGDTEAFF. The CDR3 coding sequence is TGTGCCAGCAGCCAACAGGGGGACACTGAAGCTTTCTTT. The full variable domain, rest sourced from reference TRBV5-5 and TRBJ1-1, is DAGVTQSPTHLIKTRGQQVTLRCSPISGHKSVSWYQQVLGQGPQFIFQYYEKEERGRGNFPDRFSARQFPNYSSELNVNALLLGDSALYLCASSQQGDTEAFFGQGTRLTVV.

The rearrangement uses TRBV14 and TRBJ1-1; D is possibly TRBD1 (5 bases). The CDR3 loop spans 16 amino acids. Deletions cut 0 bases from V and 1 base from J, with 12 bases between. Per the germline V gene, CDR1 is SGHDN and CDR2 is FVKESK. As DNA, the CDR3 is TGTGCCAGCAGCCAAGATGTGGGACGGCCGAACACTGAAGCTTTCTTT. This codes for CASSQDVGRPNTEAFF.

The chain carries TRBV7-8 and TRBJ1-1, with D perhaps TRBD1 (6 bases). This CDR3 has 15 amino acids. The germline CDR1 and CDR2 sequences are SGHVS and FQNEAQ. V lost 1 base and J 4 bases, leaving 13 bases between the germline ends. The CDR3 nucleotides are TGTGCCAGCAGCTTAGTTGCAGGGGAGGGCACTGAAGCTTTCTTT. Its protein product is CASSLVAGEGTEAFF.